Listed below are T cell receptor beta chains from one sample, sequenced in a study of shared clonotypes between healthy human individuals. Some clones are missing from TCRdb's copy, which holds only in-frame ones; the method was immunoSEQ multiplex PCR. The sample holds about 1,500,000 clones, roughly 97% seen once. The specimen was naive CD4+ T cells sorted from blood. Receptor source: a man younger than 40 in good health. The CDR3 runs from the conserved cysteine through the conserved F or W. D genes are given only for firm matches. Part of the rows lack a size; the others show once, few, many or a class for expanded clones.

TGTGCCAGCAGTCCTCGGGCAGGAGTAGGTAGCCATGGCTACACCTTC | CASSPRAGVGSHGYTF | TRBV7-2 | . | . | TRBJ1-2
TGTGCCAGCAGCCGGGGACTAGTGCAAGATACGCAGTATTTT | CASSRGLVQDTQYF | TRBV5-4 | . | TRBD2 | TRBJ2-3
TGTGCCAGCAGCCAAGGATCGGGCTATGGCTACACCTTC | CASSQGSGYGYTF | TRBV14 | . | . | TRBJ1-2
TGTGCCAGCAGATCCAGCGGGAGTGGTTTCGAGCAGTACTTC | CASRSSGSGFEQYF | TRBV27 | once | TRBD2 | TRBJ2-7
TGTGCCATCAGTGCAGCAGGGGGGAACACTGAAGCTTTCTTT | CAISAAGGNTEAFF | TRBV10-3 | . | TRBD1 | TRBJ1-1
TGTGCCAGAAGCTTGGCCTCGGATTCGTTGTTGGTGGGCTACACCTTC | CARSLASDSLLVGYTF | TRBV5-3 | . | . | TRBJ1-2
TGTGCCAGCAGTTCAACGAGGGGGCCGGGTAATGAAAAACTGTTTTTT | CASSSTRGPGNEKLFF | TRBV6-5 | few | TRBD1 | TRBJ1-4
TGTGCCAGCAGTGTAGTGACAGCCTCCTACGAGCAGTACTTC | CASSVVTASYEQYF | TRBV6-1 | once | . | TRBJ2-7
TGTGCCAGCAGCCCCGGCGGGACTACCTCTAGCATTCAGTACTTC | CASSPGGTTSSIQYF | TRBV28 | . | TRBD2 | TRBJ2-4
TGTGCCAGCTCACCGACTTCCGGGGGGGCGTCTGTGGCCAACGTCCTGACTTTC | CASSPTSGGASVANVLTF | TRBV18 | . | TRBD2 | TRBJ2-6
TGTGCCAGCTCAAGGTCGGGTAACATCAATCAGCCCCAGCATTTT | CASSRSGNINQPQHF | TRBV18 | . | . | TRBJ1-5
TGCGCCAGCAGCCAAGAAGGGGCTGGGGGCACAGATACGCAGTATTTT | CASSQEGAGGTDTQYF | TRBV4-3 | . | . | TRBJ2-3
TGTGCCAGCAGCCCGGGACAGGATAGCAATCAGCCCCAGCATTTT | CASSPGQDSNQPQHF | TRBV7-8 | . | TRBD1 | TRBJ1-5